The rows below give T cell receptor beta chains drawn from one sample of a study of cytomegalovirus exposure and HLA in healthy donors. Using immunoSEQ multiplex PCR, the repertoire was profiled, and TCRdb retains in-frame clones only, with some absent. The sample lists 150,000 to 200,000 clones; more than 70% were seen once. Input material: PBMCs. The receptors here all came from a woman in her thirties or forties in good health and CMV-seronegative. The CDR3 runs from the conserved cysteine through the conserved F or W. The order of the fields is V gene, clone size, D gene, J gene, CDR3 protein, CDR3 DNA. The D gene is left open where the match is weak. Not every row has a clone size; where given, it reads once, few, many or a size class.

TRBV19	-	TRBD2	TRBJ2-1	CASSNKASGNNEQFF	TGTGCCAGTAGTAATAAGGCTAGCGGGAACAATGAGCAGTTCTTC
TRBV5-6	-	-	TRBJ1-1	CASNVDSRGSTEAFF	TGTGCCAGCAACGTCGACAGTCGGGGGAGCACTGAAGCTTTCTTT
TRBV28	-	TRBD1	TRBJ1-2	CASPRALDRDHGYTF	TGTGCCAGCCCACGAGCCCTCGACAGGGATCATGGCTACACCTTC
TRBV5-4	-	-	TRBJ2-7	CASSLDPLSYEQYF	TGTGCCAGCAGCTTGGACCCACTCTCCTACGAGCAGTACTTC
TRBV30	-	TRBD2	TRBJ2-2	CAWRTLWLSGSIWELFF	TGTGCCTGGAGGACCCTCTGGCTTAGCGGGAGTATTTGGGAGCTGTTTTTT
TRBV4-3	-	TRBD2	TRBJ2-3	CASSHRGLEDTQYF	TGCGCCAGCAGCCACCGCGGACTAGAGGATACGCAGTATTTT
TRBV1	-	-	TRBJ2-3	CTSTVKRESFTDTQYF	TGCACCAGCACAGTGAAGCGGGAGTCCTTCACAGATACGCAGTATTTT
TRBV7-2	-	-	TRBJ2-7	CASSFSSGLTYEQYF	TGTGCCAGCAGCTTCTCCAGCGGATTAACCTACGAGCAGTACTTC
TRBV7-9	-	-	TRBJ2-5	CASSPRLEEETQYF	TGTGCCAGCAGCCCCCGACTCGAGGAGGAGACCCAGTACTTC
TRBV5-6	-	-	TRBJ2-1	CASSPMEGTYNEQFF	TGTGCCAGCAGCCCCATGGAGGGGACTTACAATGAGCAGTTCTTC
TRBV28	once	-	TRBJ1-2	CASSSLGYTF	TGTGCCAGCAGTTCCCTTGGCTACACCTTC
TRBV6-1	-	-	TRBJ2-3	CASSGEAGTDTQYF	TGTGCCAGCAGCGGGGAAGCGGGCACAGATACGCAGTATTTT
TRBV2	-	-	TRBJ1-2	CASSVGPFYGYTF	TGTGCCAGCAGTGTGGGGCCCTTCTATGGCTACACCTTC
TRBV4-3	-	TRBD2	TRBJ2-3	CASSQDLFLAGVRMTDTQYF	TGCGCCAGCAGCCAAGATCTCTTCCTAGCGGGAGTTCGTATGACAGATACGCAGTATTTT
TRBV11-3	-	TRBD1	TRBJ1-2	CASSLEGQGEGYTF	TGTGCCAGCAGCTTAGAGGGACAGGGGGAAGGCTACACCTTC
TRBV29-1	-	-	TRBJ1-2	CSVETQGPYGYTF	TGCAGCGTTGAGACACAGGGACCCTATGGCTACACCTTC
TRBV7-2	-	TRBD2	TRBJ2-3	CASSFRTGGGTDTQYF	TGTGCCAGCAGCTTCAGGACGGGAGGGGGCACAGATACGCAGTATTTT
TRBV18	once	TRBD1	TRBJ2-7	CASSPQGQLYEQYF	TGTGCCAGCTCACCTCAGGGACAGTTGTACGAGCAGTACTTC
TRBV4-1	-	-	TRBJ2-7	CASSQDGLSYEQYF	TGCGCCAGCAGCCAAGACGGACTGTCCTACGAGCAGTACTTC
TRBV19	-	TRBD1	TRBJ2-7	CASSEPGQGYEQYF	TGTGCCAGTAGTGAGCCGGGACAGGGATACGAGCAGTACTTC
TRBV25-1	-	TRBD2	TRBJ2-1	CASSESRTSPNEQFF	TGTGCCAGCAGTGAATCTAGGACTAGCCCCAATGAGCAGTTCTTC
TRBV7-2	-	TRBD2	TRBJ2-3	CASSSGLATDTQYF	TGTGCCAGCAGCTCAGGACTAGCGACAGATACGCAGTATTTT